The source of this T cell receptor beta chain is a study of OX40 agonist ivuxolimab in advanced cancers. Across the whole study: A partial response was reached by three patients: one with hepatocellular carcinoma and two with cutaneous melanoma.

Generated by immunoSEQ multiplex PCR, the TCRdb table keeps only in-frame clones and is missing some. This sample has some 97,000 clones, with 89% found just once. Remarks on this clone: Its antigen is not identified.

Study-wide points: CD8+ T cells showed, on average, more clonal expansion than CD4+ cells.

Trimming cost V 2 bases and J 7 bases, with 24 bases left between them. The germline gives CDR1 KGHSH, CDR2 LQKENI. The CDR3 loop spans 17 amino acids. This sequence joins TRBV18 and TRBJ2-7, with TRBD2 as a possible D gene (6 bases). This receptor was identified in an adult with an advanced solid tumor such as melanoma, head and neck, liver or kidney cancer. Material: CD4+ or CD8+ T cells sorted from blood, obtained in a trial of the OX40 agonist ivuxolimab. CDR3 amino acids: CASSPSGGSGGPGEQYF. Written as DNA, the CDR3 is TGTGCCAGCTCACCATCCGGAGGGTCGGGCGGTCCGGGGGAGCAGTACTTC.